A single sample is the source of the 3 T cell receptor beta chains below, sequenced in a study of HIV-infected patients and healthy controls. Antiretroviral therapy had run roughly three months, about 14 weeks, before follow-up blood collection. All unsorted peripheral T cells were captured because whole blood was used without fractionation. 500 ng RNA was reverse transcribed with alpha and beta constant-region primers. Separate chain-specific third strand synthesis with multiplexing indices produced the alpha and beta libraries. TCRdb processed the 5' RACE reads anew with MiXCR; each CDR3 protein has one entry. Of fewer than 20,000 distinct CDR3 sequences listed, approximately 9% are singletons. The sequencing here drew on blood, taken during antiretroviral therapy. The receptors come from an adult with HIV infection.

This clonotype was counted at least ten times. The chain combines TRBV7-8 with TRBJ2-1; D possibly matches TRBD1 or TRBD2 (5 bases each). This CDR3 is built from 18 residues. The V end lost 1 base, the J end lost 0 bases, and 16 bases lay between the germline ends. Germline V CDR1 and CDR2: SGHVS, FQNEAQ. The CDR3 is CASSLDPKGAGSYNEQFF. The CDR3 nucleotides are TGTGCCAGCAGCTTAGACCCCAAAGGGGCGGGCTCCTACAATGAGCAGTTCTTC.

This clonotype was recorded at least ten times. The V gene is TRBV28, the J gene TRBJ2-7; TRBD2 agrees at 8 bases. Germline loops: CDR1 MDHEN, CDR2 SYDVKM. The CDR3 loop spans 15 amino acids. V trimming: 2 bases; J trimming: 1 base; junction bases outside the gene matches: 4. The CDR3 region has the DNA TGTGCCAGCAGTTTAGCTAGCGGGCCGTCCTACGAGCAGTACTTC. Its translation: CASSLASGPSYEQYF.

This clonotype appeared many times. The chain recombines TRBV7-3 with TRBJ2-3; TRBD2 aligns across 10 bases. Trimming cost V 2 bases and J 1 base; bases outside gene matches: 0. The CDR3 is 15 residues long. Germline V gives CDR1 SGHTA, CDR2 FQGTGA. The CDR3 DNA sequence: TGTGCCAGCAGCTTACTAGCGGGAGGCACAGATACGCAGTATTTT. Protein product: CASSLLAGGTDTQYF.